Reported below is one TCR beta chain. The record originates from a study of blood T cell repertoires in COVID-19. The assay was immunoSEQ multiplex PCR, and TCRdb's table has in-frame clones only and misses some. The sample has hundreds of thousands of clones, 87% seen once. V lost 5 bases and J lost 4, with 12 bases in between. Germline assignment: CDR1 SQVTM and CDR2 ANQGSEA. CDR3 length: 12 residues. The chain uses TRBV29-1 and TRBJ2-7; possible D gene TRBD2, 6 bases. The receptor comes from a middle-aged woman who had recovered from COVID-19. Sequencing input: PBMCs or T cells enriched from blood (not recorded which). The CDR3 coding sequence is TGCAGCGTTCTTACTAGCTGGTACGAGCAGTACTTC. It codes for CSVLTSWYEQYF.